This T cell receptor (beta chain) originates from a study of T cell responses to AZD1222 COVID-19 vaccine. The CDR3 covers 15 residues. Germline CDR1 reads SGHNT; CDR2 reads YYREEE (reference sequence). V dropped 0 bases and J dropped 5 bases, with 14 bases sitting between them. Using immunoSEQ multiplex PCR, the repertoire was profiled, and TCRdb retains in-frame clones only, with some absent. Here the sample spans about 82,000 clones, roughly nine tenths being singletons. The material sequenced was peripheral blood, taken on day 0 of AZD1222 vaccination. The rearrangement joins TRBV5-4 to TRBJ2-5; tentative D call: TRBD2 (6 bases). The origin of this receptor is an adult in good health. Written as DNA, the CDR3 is TGTGCCAGCAGCTTGGTTGCGGGAACGTTGGAGACCCAGTACTTC. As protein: CASSLVAGTLETQYF.